These 3 T cell receptor beta chains were sequenced from one sample in a study of cytomegalovirus exposure and HLA in healthy donors (dated by TCRdb to about 2017). Library method: the immunoSEQ multiplex PCR assay. For the multiplex PCR, a mixture combining 60 forward primers for TCR Vbeta segments and 13 reverse primers for TCR Jbeta segments was used. Imported from immuneACCESS, the table was reduced by TCRdb to in-frame sequences with V and J called. These copies leave out some clones; in studies compared against another copy, an unresolved V gene accounts for under half, and the cause of the remainder is not known. In all, the sample holds roughly 150,000 clones, and approximately 82% of those were seen once. Of the sample, about 11% falls within the top ten clones. Sequenced input: PBMCs. Receptor source: a man between 18 and 35 years old in good health and CMV-seropositive.

V and J are TRBV7-9 and TRBJ2-6; unclear D gene. The CDR3 extends over 18 amino acids. Trimming removed 2 bases at V and 0 bases at J, with 14 bases between. Germline CDR1 is SEHNR and CDR2 is FQNEAQ (reference sequence). The CDR3 protein is CASSLLQVSISGANVLTF. In DNA form, the CDR3 reads TGTGCCAGCAGCTTACTCCAGGTATCAATCTCTGGGGCCAACGTCCTGACTTTC.

The rearrangement uses TRBV30 and TRBJ1-2, with TRBD1 identical over 11 bases. This CDR3 spans 14 amino acids. Germline V gene lookup returns CDR1 GTSNPN and CDR2 SVGIG (reference sequence). Trimming removed 5 bases from V and 8 bases from J; junction bases left unmatched: 10. The CDR3 loop reads CAWRYGQGAKGYTF. The CDR3 region has the DNA TGTGCCTGGCGTTATGGACAGGGGGCGAAAGGCTACACCTTC. Based on the CDR3 plus reference TRBV30 and TRBJ1-2, the full variable domain is SQTIHQWPATLVQPVGSPLSLECTVEGTSNPNLYWYRQAAGRGLQLLFYSVGIGQISSEVPQNLSASRPQDRQFILSSKKLLLSDSGFYLCAWRYGQGAKGYTFGSGTRLTVV.

The V and J genes are TRBV2 and TRBJ2-1; 10 positions agree with TRBD2. V dropped 6 bases and J dropped 9; count of bases not matched to a gene: 11. Germline CDR1 is SNHLY and CDR2 is FYNNEI. The CDR3 sequence is 15 residues long. In DNA, the CDR3 is TGTGCCAGCAGCACCAGCGGGAGGGCCGTGGGTGAGCAGTTCTTC. Protein: CASSTSGRAVGEQFF.